A single sample is the source of the 30 T cell receptor beta chains below, sequenced in a study of cytotoxic CD8 clonotypes in ibrutinib-treated CLL. Produced via immunoSEQ multiplex PCR; TCRdb's table is partial and in-frame only. The repertoire includes about 300,000 clones, 67% of them detected once, and around 6.5% sits in the top ten. The sequencing used PBMCs, collected after 36 months of ibrutinib treatment. The receptors stem from a human donor with chronic lymphocytic leukemia.

The CDR3 coding sequence is TGTGCCAGCAGCTTGGGCGGGGGCCGGTCACCCCTCCACTTT. As protein: CASSLGGGRSPLHF. The chain uses TRBV5-4 and TRBJ1-6, with D possibly matching TRBD1 (6 bases). The germline V and J ends were trimmed by 0 bases and 10 bases, with 11 bases remaining between them. Germline CDR1 is SGHNT and CDR2 is YYREEE (reference sequence). This CDR3 is 14 amino acids long.

This clone occurred a few times. The chain is built from TRBV6-5 and TRBJ2-7, with D tentatively TRBD1 (5 bases). From germline, CDR1 is MNHEY and CDR2 SVGAGI. CDR3 length: 14 amino acids. Trimming shortened V by 2 bases and J by 0 bases, and 8 bases separated the two germline ends. The CDR3 here is CASSYQGASYEQYF. In nucleotides, the CDR3 is TGTGCCAGCAGTTACCAGGGCGCCTCCTACGAGCAGTACTTC.

This chain uses TRBV7-2 with TRBJ2-5, with no clear D. Germline V gene lookup returns CDR1 SGHTA and CDR2 FQGNSA. Trimming removed 3 bases from V and 5 bases from J, with 10 bases in between. CDR3 length: 13 amino acids. CDR3 sequence reads: CASSFSRLETQYF. For the CDR3, the DNA is TGTGCCAGCAGCTTCTCTCGGTTGGAGACCCAGTACTTC.

This clone was detected a few times. The chain couples TRBV5-1 to TRBJ2-2; TRBD2 is a possible D gene (5 bases). Looked up from germline, CDR1 is SGHRS and CDR2 is YFSETQ. V lost 4 bases to trimming and J lost 5 bases, with 12 bases between them. This CDR3 comprises 14 residues. The CDR3 region is CASSQDPGTGELFF. DNA of the CDR3: TGCGCCAGCAGCCAAGACCCGGGGACCGGGGAGCTGTTTTTT.

The V call is TRBV29-1, the J call TRBJ1-4; 7 positions match TRBD1. Germline CDR1 is SQVTM and CDR2 is ANQGSEA. V lost 7 bases to trimming and J lost 7 bases; unmatched junction nucleotides: 6. There are 12 residues in the CDR3. CDR3 loop: CSAIGTVEKLFF. CDR3 nucleotide sequence: TGCAGCGCCATAGGGACAGTTGAAAAACTGTTTTTT.

The rearrangement joins TRBV7-9 to TRBJ2-3; weak D call: TRBD2 (5 bases). Germline-derived CDR1 and CDR2 are SEHNR and FQNEAQ (reference sequence). The CDR3 runs to 16 residues. Trimming cost V 5 bases and J 3 bases, with 18 bases left between them. The CDR3 DNA follows: TGTGCCAGCAGCCTTACCCTCCGGACTTGGACAGATACGCAGTATTTT. This codes for CASSLTLRTWTDTQYF.

This chain joins TRBV7-9 and TRBJ2-7; TRBD1 aligns across 12 bases. V was clipped by 4 bases and J by 11 bases; unmatched bases: 9. Per the germline V gene, CDR1 is SEHNR and CDR2 is FQNEAQ (reference sequence). The CDR3 sequence is 14 residues long. CDR3 in amino acids: CASSYEGQGASEYF. CDR3 DNA sequence: TGTGCCAGCAGCTACGAGGGACAGGGGGCCTCGGAGTACTTC. The full variable domain, its missing parts supplied by reference TRBV7-9 and TRBJ2-7, is DTGVSQNPRHKITKRGQNVTFRCDPISEHNRLYWYRQTLGQGPEFLTYFQNEAQLEKSRLLSDRFSAERPKGSFSTLEIQRTEQGDSAMYLCASSYEGQGASEYFGPGTRLTVT.

This rearrangement joins TRBV10-3 to TRBJ1-3, with D unresolved. This CDR3 has 14 residues. V dropped 2 bases and J dropped 0 bases, with 5 bases sitting between them. Per germline, CDR1 ENHRY and CDR2 SYGVKD. This chain's CDR3 is CAISEPSSGNTIYF. The CDR3 DNA is TGTGCCATCAGTGAGCCGAGCTCTGGAAACACCATATATTTT.

This clone was seen more than once but under ten times. The J gene is TRBJ2-7, the V gene TRBV9; D ambiguous. V shed 0 bases and J shed 2 bases, with 9 bases lying between them. Germline CDR1 SGDLS, CDR2 YYNGEE. The CDR3 length is 14 residues. The CDR3 sequence is CASSVDMGTYEQYF. CDR3 nucleotide sequence: TGTGCCAGCAGCGTAGATATGGGTACCTACGAGCAGTACTTC.

The chain combines TRBV7-3 with TRBJ2-2; 7 bases line up with TRBD2. After removal of 3 bases from V and 0 bases from J, the junction contained 4 bases not matched to a gene. This CDR3 is built from 16 residues. Per the germline V gene, CDR1 is SGHTA and CDR2 is FQGTGA. CDR3 in amino acids: CASSLLAAANTGELFF. CDR3 nucleotides: TGTGCCAGCAGCTTGCTAGCGGCCGCGAACACCGGGGAGCTGTTTTTT.

The CDR3 spells CASSRPQSSGNTIYF. CDR3 coding DNA: TGCGCCAGCAGCCGGCCCCAGAGCTCTGGAAACACCATATATTTT. The V call is TRBV4-1, the J call TRBJ1-3; no definite D call. This CDR3 comprises 15 residues. The germline CDR1 and CDR2 sequences are MGHRA and YSYEKL. Deletions cut 4 bases from V and 0 bases from J, with 10 bases between.

This clone was found a few times. This rearrangement joins TRBV6-5 to TRBJ1-1; D may be TRBD1 (6 bases). Germline lookup yields CDR1 MNHEY and CDR2 SVGAGI. The CDR3 length is 16 residues. Between the trimmed V and J ends, which lost 3 bases and 0 bases, there was a span of 14 bases. In DNA, the CDR3 is TGTGCCAGCAGTTATCAGACAGGCCTCGTGAACACTGAAGCTTTCTTT. The encoded protein is CASSYQTGLVNTEAFF.

In its sample, this clone was seen once. The chain recombines TRBV19 with TRBJ1-2; possibly TRBD1 for D (5 bases). CDR3 length: 15 residues. The germline V and J ends were trimmed by 1 base and 7 bases, with 16 bases remaining between them. Looked up from germline, CDR1 is LNHDA and CDR2 is SQIVND (reference sequence). The CDR3: CASSIVGLQGGGYTF. In DNA, the CDR3 is TGTGCCAGTAGTATAGTGGGACTTCAAGGAGGTGGCTACACCTTC.

The rearrangement uses TRBV5-4 and TRBJ2-3, with 14 bases that match TRBD2. In germline, CDR1 is SGHNT, CDR2 YYREEE (reference sequence). The V and J ends lost 4 bases and 2 bases, in that order; junction bases with no gene match: 6. The CDR3 totals 17 residues. CDR3 protein: CASSKGLAGAYTDTQYF. The DNA of the CDR3 is TGTGCCAGCAGCAAGGGACTAGCGGGGGCCTACACAGATACGCAGTATTTT. The full variable domain, its missing parts supplied by reference TRBV5-4 and TRBJ2-3, is ETGVTQSPTHLIKTRGQQVTLRCSSQSGHNTVSWYQQALGQGPQFIFQYYREEENGRGNFPPRFSGLQFPNYSSELNVNALELDDSALYLCASSKGLAGAYTDTQYFGPGTRLTVL.

The chain employs TRBV7-9 and TRBJ2-5; D is ambiguous. In germline, CDR1 is SEHNR, CDR2 FQNEAQ (reference sequence). V was trimmed by 3 bases and J by 2 bases, leaving 10 bases between them. There are 14 residues in the CDR3. CDR3 DNA sequence: TGTGCCAGCAGCTTTAGTTACACTCAAGAGACCCAGTACTTC. It encodes CASSFSYTQETQYF.

This sequence joins TRBV9 and TRBJ2-7, with D possibly being TRBD2 (7 bases). The germline gives CDR1 SGDLS, CDR2 YYNGEE. The CDR3 has 14 residues. V was pared by 4 bases and J by 2 bases, with 13 bases between. CDR3 in amino acids: CASSIGGVTYEQYF. Here the CDR3 DNA reads TGTGCCAGCAGCATAGGGGGGGTCACCTACGAGCAGTACTTC.

The chain recombines TRBV2 with TRBJ2-7, with D hard to call. Trimming removed 2 bases from V and 3 bases from J, with 8 bases in between. Germline V gene lookup returns CDR1 SNHLY and CDR2 FYNNEI. This CDR3 is built from 13 residues. Here the CDR3 reads CASSESRSYEQYF. CDR3 nucleotides: TGTGCCAGCAGTGAAAGCAGAAGCTACGAGCAGTACTTC. Full variable domain (missing parts from reference TRBV2 and TRBJ2-7): EPEVTQTPSHQVTQMGQEVILRCVPISNHLYFYWYRQILGQKVEFLVSFYNNEISEKSEIFDDQFSVERPDGSNFTLKIRSTKLEDSAMYFCASSESRSYEQYFGPGTRLTVT.

This clone was observed a single time. V gene TRBV5-5 combines with J gene TRBJ2-7, with D possibly matching TRBD1 (5 bases). V gave up 4 bases and J gave up 0 bases, with 8 bases separating them. This CDR3 is 13 amino acids long. Germline V gives CDR1 SGHKS, CDR2 YYEKEE (reference sequence). The CDR3 DNA follows: TGTGCCAGCAGCCCAGGGTACTCCTACGAGCAGTACTTC. Translating gives CASSPGYSYEQYF.

This chain connects TRBV6-6 to TRBJ1-2, with TRBD1 matching over 8 bases. Per germline, CDR1 MNHNY and CDR2 SVGAGI (reference sequence). There are 15 residues in the CDR3. The V gene end was trimmed by 6 bases and the J gene end by 4 bases; junction bases not matched to a gene: 10. CDR3 sequence (DNA): TGTGCCAGCAGCCGACAGCCGGGACAGGTCTATGGCTACACCTTC. Its protein is CASSRQPGQVYGYTF.

The rearrangement joins TRBV6-6 to TRBJ1-1; no firm D call. CDR3 length equals 15 residues. Trimming shortened V by 7 bases and J by 4 bases, and 19 bases separated the two germline ends. Germline-derived CDR1 and CDR2 are MNHNY and SVGAGI (reference sequence). For the CDR3, the DNA is TGTGCCAGCACCCCATGGCCGAGAGTCGGCACTGAAGCTTTCTTT. Its translation is CASTPWPRVGTEAFF.

V gene TRBV10-2 combines with J gene TRBJ2-6; maybe TRBD1 (5 bases). CDR3 length: 16 amino acids. Germline loops: CDR1 WSHSY, CDR2 SAAADI. Deletions cut 3 bases from V and 2 bases from J, with 11 bases between. CDR3 amino acids: CASSDRQGTGANVLTF. CDR3 DNA: TGCGCCAGCAGTGATCGGCAGGGAACTGGGGCCAACGTCCTGACTTTC.

This chain links TRBV5-6 with TRBJ2-7; D gene uncertain. V was clipped by 5 bases and J by 4 bases, with 10 bases between them. Germline-derived CDR1 and CDR2 are SGHDT and YYEEEE. The CDR3 consists of 12 residues. The chain's CDR3 is CASSVGGYEQYF. The CDR3 nucleotides read TGTGCCAGCAGTGTCGGTGGATACGAGCAGTACTTC. Together with reference TRBV5-6 and TRBJ2-7, the CDR3 gives the full variable domain: DAGVTQSPTHLIKTRGQQVTLRCSPKSGHDTVSWYQQALGQGPQFIFQYYEEEERQRGNFPDRFSGHQFPNYSSELNVNALLLGDSALYLCASSVGGYEQYFGPGTRLTVT.

The CDR3 sequence is CSATPSGGRAFF. DNA for the CDR3: TGCAGCGCCACCCCCTCAGGGGGGAGGGCTTTCTTT. The chain couples TRBV29-1 to TRBJ1-1; 7 bases fit TRBD1. The J segment lost 11 bases and the V segment lost 7 bases, leaving 13 bases of the junction unmatched. The germline V gene has CDR1 SQVTM and CDR2 ANQGSEA. CDR3 length equals 12 residues.

This chain connects TRBV9 to TRBJ2-1; 14 bases agree with TRBD2. V lost 3 bases to trimming and J lost 7 bases; unmatched junction nucleotides: 6. This CDR3 region has 16 residues. Germline CDR1 SGDLS, CDR2 YYNGEE. CDR3 in amino acids: CASSGEGLAGVNEQFF. The DNA for the CDR3 is TGTGCCAGCAGCGGAGAGGGACTAGCGGGAGTAAATGAGCAGTTCTTC.

The V and J genes are TRBV2 and TRBJ2-5; TRBD1 matches at 7 bases. CDR1 is SNHLY and CDR2 is FYNNEI in the germline V gene. This CDR3 is 15 amino acids long. V lost 6 bases to trimming and J lost 1 base; unmatched junction nucleotides: 8. CDR3 in amino acids: CASREQGLGQETQYF. The CDR3, as DNA: TGTGCCAGCAGGGAACAGGGGTTGGGCCAAGAGACCCAGTACTTC.

The chain employs TRBV5-5 and TRBJ1-2; D not resolved. Trimming took off 4 bases at V and 4 bases at J, with 8 bases between the two ends. CDR1 is SGHKS, CDR2 YYEKEE, per germline (reference sequence). The CDR3 runs 12 residues. The CDR3 nucleotides read TGTGCCAGCAGCCCCGGCGGCTATGGCTACACCTTC. Its protein is CASSPGGYGYTF.

The gene calls are TRBV15 and TRBJ2-3; 8 bases are shared with TRBD1. The J segment lost 2 bases and the V segment lost 4 bases, leaving 5 bases of the junction unmatched. This CDR3 has 15 residues. Germline CDR1 and CDR2: LNHNV and YYDKDF (reference sequence). The CDR3 region has the DNA TGTGCCACCAGCATGGACAGGGTCCCCACAGATACGCAGTATTTT. Translated: CATSMDRVPTDTQYF.

The chain carries TRBV29-1 and TRBJ1-1; 8 bases are shared with TRBD1. Germline V gene lookup returns CDR1 SQVTM and CDR2 ANQGSEA. This CDR3 region has 12 residues. With V trimmed by 7 bases and J by 7 bases, 8 bases remained unmatched. CDR3 coding DNA: TGCAGCGGCAAGTCAGGGGGCCTTGAAGCTTTCTTT. Amino acid sequence: CSGKSGGLEAFF.

The rearrangement links TRBV2 to TRBJ2-5; D is unclear. V was clipped by 6 bases and J by 5 bases, with 10 bases between them. Germline CDR1 SNHLY, CDR2 FYNNEI. The length of the CDR3 is 12 residues. The CDR3: CASRVRLETQYF. CDR3 DNA: TGTGCCAGCAGGGTCAGGCTCGAGACCCAGTACTTC.

CDR3 residues: CSVEKGRNTEAFF. The CDR3, as DNA: TGCAGCGTTGAGAAGGGACGGAACACTGAAGCTTTCTTT. This rearrangement joins TRBV29-1 to TRBJ1-1; tentatively, D is TRBD1 (5 bases). CDR1 is SQVTM and CDR2 is ANQGSEA in the germline V gene. The CDR3 extends over 13 amino acids. V lost 3 bases, J lost 1 base, and 9 bases lay in between.